A single sample gave rise to the 8 T cell receptor beta chains below, sequenced in a study of OX40 agonist ivuxolimab in advanced cancers. The data were produced by immunoSEQ multiplex PCR, yet TCRdb's version contains in-frame clones alone and is incomplete. The sample yields 60,000 to 85,000 clones, over 75% seen once. The material was CD4+ or CD8+ T cells sorted from blood, obtained in a trial of the OX40 agonist ivuxolimab. The receptors come from an adult with an advanced solid tumor such as melanoma, head and neck, liver or kidney cancer.

The V call is TRBV19, the J call TRBJ1-1; 12 bases are a match to TRBD1. V was pared by 6 bases and J by 0 bases, with 2 bases of the junction left unmatched. This CDR3 spans 15 amino acids. Germline V gene data show CDR1 as LNHDA and CDR2 as SQIVND (reference sequence). The CDR3 here is CASRGQGAMNTEAFF. The DNA of the CDR3 is TGTGCCAGTAGGGGACAGGGGGCGATGAACACTGAAGCTTTCTTT.

The chain links TRBV4-2 to TRBJ2-5; TRBD1 matches at 11 bases. Losses at the gene ends were 1 base for V and 5 bases for J; bases not matched to a gene: 6. The CDR3 extends over 16 amino acids. Germline lookup yields CDR1 LGHNA and CDR2 YNFKEQ. In DNA, the CDR3 is TGTGCCAGCAGCCAAGCAGGACAGGGGGCGGGTGAGACCCAGTACTTC. Protein sequence: CASSQAGQGAGETQYF.

CDR3 in amino acids: CASRPGQSETQYF. The DNA of the CDR3 is TGTGCCAGCCGTCCAGGGCAGTCAGAGACCCAGTACTTC. The chain carries TRBV27 and TRBJ2-5; tentative D call: TRBD1 (5 bases). The CDR3 runs to 13 residues. Germline V gives CDR1 MNHEY, CDR2 SMNVEV (reference sequence). The V and J ends lost 8 bases and 4 bases respectively, with 14 bases between them.

J is TRBJ1-6 and V is TRBV30; a weak D match, TRBD1 (6 bases). The V gene's germline CDR1 is GTSNPN and CDR2 SVGIG (reference sequence). V lost 3 bases and J lost 7, with 13 bases in between. The CDR3 totals 14 residues. For the CDR3, the DNA is TGTGCCTGGAGGAGGACAGCAACAAATTCACCCCTCCACTTT. Translating it yields CAWRRTATNSPLHF.

The chain uses TRBV19 and TRBJ2-2, with 8 bases matching TRBD1. The CDR3 extends over 16 amino acids. J lost 3 bases, V lost 1 base, and 4 bases had no gene match. Germline assignment: CDR1 LNHDA and CDR2 SQIVND (reference sequence). The DNA for the CDR3 is TGTGCCAGTAGTATAGGGGACAGGTTTCACACCGGGGAGCTGTTTTTT. Translating it yields CASSIGDRFHTGELFF.

This chain uses TRBV5-6 with TRBJ2-5, with D perhaps matching TRBD2 (5 bases). With 4 bases removed from V and 0 bases from J, the gap between germline ends came to 16 bases. The CDR3 spans 16 residues. Germline V CDR1 and CDR2: SGHDT, YYEEEE. In DNA, the CDR3 is TGTGCCAGCAGCCCGAGGAGCGGAGAGTACCAAGAGACCCAGTACTTC. This sequence encodes CASSPRSGEYQETQYF.

The genes are TRBV15 and TRBJ2-3; 11 bases are a match to TRBD2. The junction had 3 bases not matched to a gene; V was cut back by 3 bases and J by 1 base. CDR1 is LNHNV, CDR2 YYDKDF, per germline (reference sequence). The CDR3 is made up of 16 amino acids. CDR3 residues: CATSSRGLAGTDTQYF. In DNA, the CDR3 is TGTGCCACCAGCAGTCGGGGACTAGCGGGCACAGATACGCAGTATTTT.

This sequence joins TRBV7-9 and TRBJ2-7; a possible D gene is TRBD1 (5 bases). Germline V gene sequence: CDR1 SEHNR, CDR2 FQNEAQ (reference sequence). The CDR3 extends over 14 amino acids. The germline V and J ends were trimmed by 3 bases and 2 bases, with 11 bases remaining between them. The CDR3 DNA reads as TGTGCCAGCAGCTTGTTGGGGCCGACCTACGAGCAGTACTTC. Its translation: CASSLLGPTYEQYF.